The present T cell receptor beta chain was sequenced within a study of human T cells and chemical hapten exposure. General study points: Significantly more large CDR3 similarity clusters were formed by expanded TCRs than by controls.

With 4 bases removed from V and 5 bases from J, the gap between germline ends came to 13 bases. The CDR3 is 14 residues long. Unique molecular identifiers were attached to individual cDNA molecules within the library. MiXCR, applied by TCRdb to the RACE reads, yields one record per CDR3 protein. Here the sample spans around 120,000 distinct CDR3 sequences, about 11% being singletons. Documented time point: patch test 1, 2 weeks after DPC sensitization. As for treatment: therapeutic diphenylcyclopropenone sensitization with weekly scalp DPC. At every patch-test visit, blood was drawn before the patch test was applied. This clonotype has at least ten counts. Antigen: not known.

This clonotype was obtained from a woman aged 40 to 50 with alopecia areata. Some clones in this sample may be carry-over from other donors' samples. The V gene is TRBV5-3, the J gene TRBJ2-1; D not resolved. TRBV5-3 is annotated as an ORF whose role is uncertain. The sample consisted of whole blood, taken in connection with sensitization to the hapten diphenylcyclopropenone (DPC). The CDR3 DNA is TGTGCCAGAAGCCGCCGAAGGACCCACAATGAGCAGTTCTTC. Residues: CARSRRRTHNEQFF.